Below are 24 T cell receptor beta chains sequenced from a single sample in a study of blood T cells in healthy people across ages. Combining a sample-barcoded 5' primer with a J-beta primer mix, a second PCR ran for 7 to 11 cycles. TCRdb called the 5' RACE reads again in MiXCR, with one record for every CDR3 protein. The table includes roughly 1.7 million distinct CDR3 sequences, roughly 30% detected once. The sample consisted of blood. The receptors shown here come from a woman in her 30s in good health.

The sample holds one count of this clonotype. This chain joins TRBV6-2 or TRBV6-3 and TRBJ1-5; 9 positions agree with TRBD1. The ends lost 5 bases at V and 11 bases at J; junction bases unmatched: 7. CDR3 length equals 13 residues. Germline lookup yields CDR1 MNHEY and CDR2 SVGEGT. CDR3 in DNA: TGTGCCAGCAGTCGGACAGGGGCCCGGGCCCAGCATTTT. Its protein is CASSRTGARAQHF.

This clonotype has only a few counts. V usage is TRBV5-1 and J usage is TRBJ1-1, with D maybe TRBD1 (6 bases). Trimming took 5 bases from V and 0 from J, leaving 11 bases between them. The CDR3 covers 14 residues. Germline CDR1 reads SGHRS; CDR2 reads YFSETQ. The CDR3 is CASRLTGMNTEAFF. CDR3 nucleotides: TGCGCCAGCAGATTAACAGGGATGAACACTGAAGCTTTCTTT.

This rearrangement joins TRBV6-6 to TRBJ2-4; 7 nucleotides line up with TRBD2. Germline V gives CDR1 MNHNY, CDR2 SVGAGI (reference sequence). The CDR3 extends over 16 amino acids. Trimming cost V 0 bases and J 13 bases; bases outside gene matches: 15. DNA for the CDR3: TGTGCCAGCAGTTACTCGAGCGGGAACCCTCCGGGGGAGCAGTACTTC. Its translation is CASSYSSGNPPGEQYF.

This clonotype was seen a few times. The rearrangement uses TRBV28 and TRBJ2-7, with D possibly being TRBD1 (5 bases). The CDR3 runs 19 residues. V shed 0 bases and J shed 3 bases, with 24 bases lying between them. Germline-derived CDR1 and CDR2 are MDHEN and SYDVKM. The CDR3 DNA follows: TGTGCCAGCAGTTTATGGCGGACACGGTCTCAGGAGCTTGGCTACGAGCAGTACTTC. Amino acids: CASSLWRTRSQELGYEQYF.

The rearrangement uses TRBV7-6 and TRBJ2-5; D might be TRBD2 (7 bases). Germline CDR1 is SGHVS and CDR2 is FNYEAQ. The CDR3 contains 17 residues. Trimming took off 5 bases at V and 4 bases at J, with 23 bases between the two ends. The CDR3 loop is CASSRRGDILGSETQYF. The CDR3 DNA follows: TGTGCCAGCAGCCGCCGGGGGGACATTCTGGGGTCAGAGACCCAGTACTTC.

This clonotype has more than one count but fewer than ten. This chain links TRBV7-9 with TRBJ2-7; TRBD2 agrees at 7 bases. CDR1 is SEHNR and CDR2 is FQNEAQ in the germline V gene (reference sequence). After removal of 1 base from V and 7 bases from J, the junction contained 10 bases not matched to a gene. The CDR3 has 15 residues. CDR3 sequence: CASSLGNSGSHEQYF. CDR3 bases: TGTGCCAGCAGCTTAGGAAATAGCGGGTCCCATGAGCAGTACTTC.

The table lists this clonotype with a few counts. The chain carries TRBV29-1 and TRBJ1-1; D unresolved. Trimming removed 6 bases from V and 6 bases from J, with 20 bases in between. Germline V gene lookup returns CDR1 SQVTM and CDR2 ANQGSEA. CDR3 length: 14 amino acids. CDR3 loop: CSVGMRLGPAEAFF. CDR3 DNA: TGCAGCGTGGGAATGAGACTAGGTCCCGCTGAAGCTTTCTTT.

As regards this clonotype: Sequence at one end of the junction differs from germline and may be a read error. The chain employs TRBV29-1 and TRBJ1-5, with D hard to call. The CDR3 contains 13 residues. Germline CDR1 and CDR2: SQVTM and ANQGSEA. This CDR3 reads CSVSDDSNQSQHF. CDR3 in DNA: TGCAGCGTTAGCGACGATAGCAATCAGTCCCAGCATTTT.

The V and J genes are TRBV5-4 and TRBJ1-1; D is ambiguous. Trimming took off 1 base at V and 4 bases at J, with 11 bases between the two ends. CDR1 SGHNT and CDR2 YYREEE come from the germline V gene (reference sequence). This CDR3 is 14 amino acids long. CDR3 residues: CASSLIGVPTEAFF. The CDR3 DNA is TGTGCCAGCAGCTTGATCGGGGTGCCCACTGAAGCTTTCTTT.

The V call is TRBV19, the J call TRBJ2-7; D perhaps matches TRBD2 (5 bases). The J call is in doubt because the DNA end fits TRBJ2-4 better. From germline, CDR1 is LNHDA and CDR2 SQIVND (reference sequence). The CDR3 has 14 amino acids. CDR3 protein: CASSIVPVRDIQYF. Written as DNA, the CDR3 is TGTGCCAGTAGTATAGTTCCCGTGCGGGACATTCAGTACTTC.

Details on this clonotype: A much larger clone is a single base away; this may be a read error. This chain connects TRBV4-1 to TRBJ2-4; 8 positions agree with TRBD1. The J call may be wrong; the DNA end is better matched by TRBJ2-7. CDR3 length: 16 amino acids. Germline V lookup: CDR1 MGHRA, CDR2 YSYEKL. CDR3 bases: TGCGCCAGCAGCCACGGCCCCGGGACAGGACGGCGCGAGCAGTACTTC. Translating gives CASSHGPGTGRREQYF.

A note on this clonotype: A junction boundary mismatches the germline segment, possibly from a read error. The chain has TRBV3-1 and TRBJ1-5, with D perhaps matching TRBD1 (6 bases). This CDR3 is built from 17 residues. Germline assignment: CDR1 LGHDT and CDR2 YNNKEL (reference sequence). This CDR3 reads CASSQDAPGENNQPQHF. The CDR3 nucleotides are TGTGCCAGCAGTCAAGATGCCCCAGGGGAAAACAATCAGCCCCAGCATTTT.

This chain joins TRBV12-3 or TRBV12-4 and TRBJ1-2, with 8 bases matching TRBD1. There are 14 residues in the CDR3. Unmatched junction bases numbered 9, after V lost 6 bases and J lost 6 bases. For the CDR3, the DNA is TGTGCCAGCAGCTCTATGACAGGGGTGCATGGCTACACCTTC. This encodes CASSSMTGVHGYTF.

This clonotype was recorded a few times. The chain links TRBV5-1 to TRBJ2-3; 14 bases line up with TRBD2. The CDR3 runs 17 residues. J lost 5 bases, V lost 4 bases, and 9 bases had no gene match. CDR1 SGHRS and CDR2 YFSETQ come from the germline V gene. The CDR3 here is CASSIGLAGGKGDTQYF. The CDR3 nucleotides read TGCGCCAGCAGCATCGGACTAGCGGGGGGCAAGGGAGATACGCAGTATTTT.

This clonotype was observed a handful of times. The chain joins TRBV29-1 to TRBJ1-2; D perhaps matches TRBD1 (5 bases). Germline values: CDR1 SQVTM, CDR2 ANQGSEA. The CDR3 spans 13 residues. Trimming pared 4 bases from V and 6 bases from J, leaving 15 bases between. DNA for the CDR3: TGCAGCGTTGGTCTGGGGGTAGGGAATGGCTACACCTTC. It yields the protein CSVGLGVGNGYTF.

V is TRBV4-2 and J is TRBJ1-1, with D tentatively TRBD1 (6 bases). V gave up 0 bases and J gave up 2 bases, with 10 bases separating them. In germline, CDR1 is LGHNA, CDR2 YNFKEQ. The CDR3 totals 15 residues. CDR3 sequence (DNA): TGTGCCAGCAGCCAAGATACAGGGATTAACACTGAAGCTTTCTTT. It yields the protein CASSQDTGINTEAFF.

This clonotype has only a few counts. The chain carries TRBV7-9 and TRBJ2-7; D might be TRBD1 or TRBD2, each matching 6 bases. V lost 3 bases, J lost 0 bases, and 15 bases lay in between. The CDR3 runs 16 residues. Germline V CDR1 and CDR2: SEHNR, FQNEAQ (reference sequence). The CDR3, as DNA: TGTGCCAGCAGCTTCGAGGGGGGCTTGTTCTCCTACGAGCAGTACTTC. Its protein product is CASSFEGGLFSYEQYF.

Remarks on this clonotype: The junction does not match germline at one end; this may be a read error. This chain links TRBV2 with TRBJ1-5; maybe TRBD1 (6 bases). Germline V gene data show CDR1 as SNHLY and CDR2 as FYNNEI. There are 14 residues in the CDR3. In nucleotides, the CDR3 is TGTGTCAGCAGCCTGACAGGACCACAGGAGCCCCAGCATTTT. Amino acids: CVSSLTGPQEPQHF. Full variable domain (outside the CDR3, taken from reference TRBV2 and TRBJ1-5): EPEVTQTPSHQVTQMGQEVILRCVPISNHLYFYWYRQILGQKVEFLVSFYNNEISEKSEIFDDQFSVERPDGSNFTLKIRSTKLEDSAMYFCVSSLTGPQEPQHFGDGTRLSIL.

This clonotype was counted a few times. The chain carries TRBV3-1 and TRBJ2-5; D is perhaps TRBD2 (5 bases). Trimming took off 3 bases at V and 2 bases at J, with 10 bases between the two ends. The CDR3 is 14 amino acids. Per germline, CDR1 LGHDT and CDR2 YNNKEL (reference sequence). The CDR3 DNA is TGTGCCAGCAGCCATAGCCTAGCACAAGAGACCCAGTACTTC. It translates to CASSHSLAQETQYF.

This clonotype was counted between two and nine times. V and J are TRBV27 and TRBJ2-2, with TRBD2 identical over 11 bases. The CDR3 covers 17 residues. Per the germline V gene, CDR1 is MNHEY and CDR2 is SMNVEV (reference sequence). The ends lost 4 bases at V and 5 bases at J; junction bases unmatched: 9. CDR3 nucleotide sequence: TGTGCCAGCAGTTCACTGGGACTAGCGGAACTTACCGGGGAGCTGTTTTTT. It codes for CASSSLGLAELTGELFF.

This chain uses TRBV20-1 with TRBJ2-7; 7 bases agree with TRBD1. Germline V gene data show CDR1 as DFQATT and CDR2 as SNEGSKA (reference sequence). This CDR3 region has 14 residues. The V and J ends lost 1 base and 3 bases, in that order; junction bases with no gene match: 6. The CDR3 DNA is TGCAGTGCTAGAGCCCAGGGACAGTTCTACGAGCAGTACTTC. Its translation is CSARAQGQFYEQYF.

CDR3 sequence (DNA): TGTGCCAGCAGTGAAACTAATGGGGAGCCCGGCTACACCTTC. Translated, it gives CASSETNGEPGYTF. This chain connects TRBV6-1 to TRBJ1-2; D call uncertain. V lost 2 bases and J 8 bases, leaving 15 bases between the germline ends. The V gene's germline CDR1 is MNHNS and CDR2 SASEGT. CDR3 length: 14 amino acids.

The V and J genes are TRBV14 and TRBJ2-3; 15 bases fit TRBD2. CDR1 and CDR2 (germline): SGHDN, FVKESK. The CDR3 has 17 amino acids. J gave up 6 bases and V 3 bases, and 7 bases lay outside the gene matches. As DNA, the CDR3 is TGTGCCAGCAGCCACGGACTAGCGGGAGGGCCTACCGATACGCAGTATTTT. Translation: CASSHGLAGGPTDTQYF.

The table lists this clonotype with many counts. The CDR3 DNA reads TGCGCCAGCAGCCAAGAGGGGCAGGGGACTGAAGCTTTCTTT. Amino acid sequence: CASSQEGQGTEAFF. The J gene is TRBJ1-1, the V gene TRBV4-1; a possible D gene is TRBD1 (6 bases). Germline loops: CDR1 MGHRA, CDR2 YSYEKL. This CDR3 is built from 14 residues. V gave up 0 bases and J gave up 5 bases, with 10 bases separating them.